The text below deals with one TCR beta chain. Germline V gives CDR1 ENHRY, CDR2 SYGVKD. The CDR3 has 14 amino acids. With V trimmed by 6 bases and J by 6 bases, 7 bases remained unmatched. Assay: immunoSEQ multiplex PCR; the TCRdb copy retains only in-frame clones and omits some. The data show some 100,000 clones, more than 85% seen once. The sample comes from a study of blood T cell repertoires in COVID-19. The source material was peripheral blood. The sequence derives from a man in his sixties with acute or convalescent COVID-19. V gene TRBV10-3 combines with J gene TRBJ2-2; 7 bases match TRBD2. The CDR3 reads CAISLGLDAGELFF. The CDR3, as DNA: TGTGCCATCAGCCTCGGACTAGATGCCGGGGAGCTGTTTTTT.